This T cell receptor (beta chain) was retrieved from a study of T cell responses to AZD1222 COVID-19 vaccine. Study results and caveats: Baseline serostatus was positive in only six or seven AZD1222 recipients. A rise in Spike-specific TCR breadth and depth followed two AZD1222 doses. Regions left unmutated in variants are reportedly the target of nearly half of spike-specific TCRs.

The V end was cut by 4 bases, the J end by 0 bases, with 10 bases between. This CDR3 comprises 15 residues. Germline V gives CDR1 SGHTA, CDR2 FQGTGA. Of note for this clone: No antigen is known for it.

The assay was immunoSEQ multiplex PCR, and TCRdb's table has in-frame clones only and misses some. The profile shows roughly 150,000 clones, almost 90% of them singletons. The specimen comprised peripheral blood, sampled on day 0 of AZD1222 vaccination. The TCR comes from an adult in good health. This chain joins TRBV7-3 and TRBJ2-4; D not resolved. In DNA form, the CDR3 reads TGTGCCAGCAGCTCCCTGGATCTAGCCAAAAACATTCAGTACTTC. Residues: CASSSLDLAKNIQYF.